This T cell receptor (beta chain) appears in the sequencing data of a study of beta chain features in type 1 diabetes. Study background: Examination covered over 85,000,000 sorted cells spanning all samples. Broader study findings: Shorter TCRB CDR3s, moderately but significantly so, were found in Type 1 diabetes patients in all four CD4+ subsets. Researchers reported that naive, central memory and Treg TCRB repertoires appeared more similar in patients than in healthy donors.

CD4+ naive, central memory, regulatory and stem cell-like memory subsets were isolated by sorting on CD45RO/CCR7/CD25/CD127/CD95/CD27. The V end lost 0 bases, the J end lost 2 bases, and 5 bases lay between the germline ends. This CDR3 spans 14 amino acids. The germline V gene encodes CDR1 LNHNV and CDR2 YYDKDF (reference sequence). Investigators reverse transcribed all isolated RNA, so they sequenced expressed TCRB transcripts. Sequenced by immunoSEQ multiplex PCR; TCRdb stores in-frame clones only, minus some. The sample lists roughly 180,000 clones, over 6% seen once, with approximately 0.54% in the top ten. Comment on this clone: As yet, its antigen is unknown.

Sequenced sample: central memory CD4+ T cells from blood. The receptor comes from a man in his late teens or twenties with type 1 diabetes. The chain joins TRBV15 to TRBJ1-5; D is ambiguous. The CDR3 here is CATSRDIGNQPQHF. The CDR3 nucleotides read TGTGCCACCAGCAGAGATATCGGCAATCAGCCCCAGCATTTT.